The 27 T cell receptor beta chains listed next were all sequenced from one sample in a study of T cell changes during pregnancy in multiple sclerosis. The table came from immunoSEQ multiplex PCR; TCRdb's copy has only in-frame clones and leaves some out. The sample includes 25,000 to 35,000 clones, 92% of them seen just once. Material: peripheral blood, obtained in the first trimester of pregnancy. These TCRs come from a female donor in good health, enrolled as a control in a pregnancy study.

The chain links TRBV2 to TRBJ1-5; D gene uncertain. The V and J ends lost 6 bases and 9 bases respectively, with 12 bases between them. The germline V gene has CDR1 SNHLY and CDR2 FYNNEI. The CDR3 length is 12 residues. The CDR3 bases are TGTGCCAGCAGGGAGGTGCCGGGGCCCCAGCATTTT. Translation: CASREVPGPQHF.

The V gene is TRBV6-4, the J gene TRBJ2-3, with 9 bases that match TRBD2. V was clipped by 2 bases and J by 6 bases; unmatched bases: 6. Germline CDR1 is MRHNA and CDR2 is SNTAGT. This CDR3 region has 15 residues. The CDR3 sequence is CASSDGGGAVDTQYF. The CDR3 coding sequence is TGTGCCAGCAGTGACGGCGGGGGGGCGGTCGATACGCAGTATTTT.

The V and J genes are TRBV7-2 and TRBJ2-2; 9 nucleotides agree with TRBD2. Trimming took 4 bases from V and 3 from J; bases not matched to a gene: 3. CDR1 SGHTA and CDR2 FQGNSA come from the germline V gene. This CDR3 spans 15 amino acids. The CDR3 DNA follows: TGTGCCAGCAGCTCGCGGGGGGGCCACACCGGGGAGCTGTTTTTT. It translates to CASSSRGGHTGELFF.

V gene TRBV7-2 combines with J gene TRBJ2-2, with TRBD1 identical over 8 bases. This CDR3 is 14 amino acids long. Germline loops: CDR1 SGHTA, CDR2 FQGNSA. The junction had 5 bases not matched to a gene; V was cut back by 4 bases and J by 7 bases. CDR3 coding DNA: TGTGCCAGCAGCTCCATGACAGGGGTCGGGGAGCTGTTTTTT. Protein: CASSSMTGVGELFF.

This chain uses TRBV27 with TRBJ2-7; no clear D gene. The germline CDR1 and CDR2 sequences are MNHEY and SMNVEV (reference sequence). CDR3 length equals 14 residues. V was shortened by 2 bases and J by 0 bases, with 8 bases between the two germline ends. CDR3 sequence: CASSLGRLSYEQYF. Written as DNA, the CDR3 is TGTGCCAGCAGTTTAGGGCGCCTCTCCTACGAGCAGTACTTC.

This chain joins TRBV5-1 and TRBJ2-7; 12 bases agree with TRBD2. Germline values: CDR1 SGHRS, CDR2 YFSETQ. V was clipped by 4 bases and J by 4 bases; unmatched bases: 6. The CDR3 totals 15 residues. The CDR3, as DNA: TGCGCCAGCAGCCCGACTAGCGGGAGTGTGTACGAGCAGTACTTC. The encoded protein is CASSPTSGSVYEQYF.

This rearrangement joins TRBV7-9 to TRBJ2-5; TRBD2 agrees at 9 bases. This CDR3 spans 15 amino acids. The ends lost 4 bases at V and 5 bases at J; junction bases unmatched: 8. CDR1 SEHNR and CDR2 FQNEAQ come from the germline V gene (reference sequence). CDR3 nucleotides: TGTGCCAGCAGCTCCCTAGCGGGAAGGGGGGAGACCCAGTACTTC. Translated, it gives CASSSLAGRGETQYF.

The chain combines TRBV5-1 with TRBJ1-5; 10 positions agree with TRBD1. V trimming: 3 bases; J trimming: 5 bases; junction bases outside the gene matches: 11. The CDR3 is 17 amino acids. The germline gives CDR1 SGHRS, CDR2 YFSETQ. CDR3 bases: TGCGCCAGCAGCTCCGGGACAGGGGACTCCTTCGATCAGCCCCAGCATTTT. This gives the protein CASSSGTGDSFDQPQHF. Variable domain in full (rest from reference TRBV5-1 and TRBJ1-5): KAGVTQTPRYLIKTRGQQVTLSCSPISGHRSVSWYQQTPGQGLQFLFEYFSETQRNKGNFPGRFSGRQFSNSRSEMNVSTLELGDSALYLCASSSGTGDSFDQPQHFGDGTRLSIL.

The chain links TRBV27 to TRBJ1-1; TRBD1 is a possible D gene (5 bases). Trimming pared 6 bases from V and 9 bases from J, leaving 17 bases between. This CDR3 contains 13 residues. Germline CDR1 MNHEY, CDR2 SMNVEV (reference sequence). CDR3 DNA sequence: TGTGCCAGCAGCTCGGGCGGACAATGGAAAGCTTTCTTT. This encodes CASSSGGQWKAFF.

The chain has TRBV5-6 and TRBJ2-5; D gene ambiguous. Germline lookup yields CDR1 SGHDT and CDR2 YYEEEE. The CDR3 is 16 residues long. Trimming took off 1 base at V and 5 bases at J, with 18 bases between the two ends. The CDR3 DNA is TGTGCCAGCAGCTTGCTCTTGGAAAGGTACGGGGAGACCCAGTACTTC. Residues: CASSLLLERYGETQYF.

The chain is built from TRBV19 and TRBJ1-4; 7 bases align to TRBD1. V gave up 5 bases and J gave up 5 bases; unmatched junction bases: 8. CDR3 size: 15 residues. Per germline, CDR1 LNHDA and CDR2 SQIVND (reference sequence). As DNA, the CDR3 is TGTGCCAGTAGTTCCCCCGGGACAGTAAATGAAAAACTGTTTTTT. It specifies CASSSPGTVNEKLFF.

The V gene is TRBV2, the J gene TRBJ1-1, with D hard to call. Germline V lookup: CDR1 SNHLY, CDR2 FYNNEI. The CDR3 spans 13 residues. The V and J ends lost 3 bases and 6 bases respectively, with 11 bases between them. CDR3 sequence (DNA): TGTGCCAGCAGTGACATTATGGCGGCTGAAGCTTTCTTT. Protein: CASSDIMAAEAFF.

This clone was recorded only once. The chain employs TRBV7-8 and TRBJ1-1; D gene unclear. Germline loops: CDR1 SGHVS, CDR2 FQNEAQ. CDR3 length: 14 amino acids. The V end lost 1 base, the J end lost 1 base, and 7 bases lay between the germline ends. As DNA, the CDR3 is TGTGCCAGCAGCTTAGGCGCGGCGAACACTGAAGCTTTCTTT. Its translation: CASSLGAANTEAFF.

V and J are TRBV7-2 and TRBJ1-1; a possible D gene is TRBD1 (5 bases). Germline lookup yields CDR1 SGHTA and CDR2 FQGNSA. The CDR3 totals 17 residues. Trimming left V 3 bases short and J 0 bases short, with 17 bases between. DNA of the CDR3: TGTGCCAGCAGCTTTTTCCCGAAGGGGCCTATGAACACTGAAGCTTTCTTT. Translating it yields CASSFFPKGPMNTEAFF. Filled out from reference TRBV7-2 and TRBJ1-1, the complete variable domain reads GAGVSQSPSNKVTEKGKDVELRCDPISGHTALYWYRQSLGQGLEFLIYFQGNSAPDKSGLPSDRFSAERTGGSVSTLTIQRTQQEDSAVYLCASSFFPKGPMNTEAFFGQGTRLTVV.

This chain uses TRBV19 with TRBJ2-1, with 8 nucleotides matching TRBD1. The CDR3 length is 15 residues. Germline CDR1 LNHDA, CDR2 SQIVND (reference sequence). V dropped 5 bases and J dropped 7; count of bases not matched to a gene: 10. This CDR3 reads CASSLAGTGVNEQFF. The CDR3 coding sequence is TGTGCCAGTAGTCTTGCCGGGACAGGAGTTAATGAGCAGTTCTTC.

Note on this clone: A junction boundary mismatches the germline segment, possibly from a read error. The rearrangement joins TRBV19 to TRBJ1-5; 9 bases align to TRBD1. Per germline, CDR1 LNHDA and CDR2 SQIVND (reference sequence). This CDR3 is 18 amino acids long. CDR3 DNA sequence: TGTGCCTGTAGTACCGCCGGGGGACAGGGTGTAGGAGTTCAGCCCCAGCATTTT. Protein product: CACSTAGGQGVGVQPQHF. The full variable domain, in which reference TRBV19 and TRBJ1-5 provide the parts outside the CDR3, is DGGITQSPKYLFRKEGQNVTLSCEQNLNHDAMYWYRQDPGQGLRLIYYSQIVNDFQKGDIAEGYSVSREKKESFPLTVTSAQKNPTAFYLCACSTAGGQGVGVQPQHFGDGTRLSIL.

This chain uses TRBV5-1 with TRBJ2-1; 8 bases match TRBD2. V lost 0 bases to trimming and J lost 0 bases; unmatched junction nucleotides: 5. CDR3 length: 17 amino acids. Germline V gene data show CDR1 as SGHRS and CDR2 as YFSETQ. The CDR3 region has the DNA TGCGCCAGCAGCTTGGCCTCCCGGGGGGGCTCCTACAATGAGCAGTTCTTC. Protein sequence: CASSLASRGGSYNEQFF.

This chain joins TRBV27 and TRBJ2-4; TRBD2 aligns across 11 bases. After removal of 5 bases from V and 7 bases from J, the junction contained 10 bases not matched to a gene. This CDR3 has 16 amino acids. CDR1 is MNHEY, CDR2 SMNVEV, per germline (reference sequence). CDR3 residues: CASSPQPGLAANIQYF. In DNA form, the CDR3 reads TGTGCCAGCAGTCCCCAACCGGGACTAGCGGCGAACATTCAGTACTTC.

The chain has TRBV6-1 and TRBJ2-2; 7 nucleotides line up with TRBD1. The CDR3 extends over 15 amino acids. The germline V gene encodes CDR1 MNHNS and CDR2 SASEGT. After removal of 10 bases from V and 6 bases from J, the junction contained 14 bases not matched to a gene. CDR3 loop: CATSIPTGAPGELFF. The CDR3, as DNA: TGTGCCACCTCAATCCCAACAGGGGCCCCCGGGGAGCTGTTTTTT.

The gene calls are TRBV28 and TRBJ1-1; 9 nucleotides match TRBD1. The germline gives CDR1 MDHEN, CDR2 SYDVKM. The CDR3 extends over 16 amino acids. The junction had 14 bases not matched to a gene; V was cut back by 2 bases and J by 10 bases. The CDR3 reads CASSLIIWRDREGAFF. CDR3 sequence (DNA): TGTGCCAGCAGTTTAATAATCTGGCGGGACAGGGAGGGAGCTTTCTTT. The variable domain in full, completed from reference TRBV28 and TRBJ1-1, reads DVKVTQSSRYLVKRTGEKVFLECVQDMDHENMFWYRQDPGLGLRLIYFSYDVKMKEKGDIPEGYSVSREKKERFSLILESASTNQTSMYLCASSLIIWRDREGAFFGQGTRLTVV.

This chain links TRBV6-5 with TRBJ1-1; tentatively, D is TRBD1 (5 bases). The CDR3 has 12 residues. Between the trimmed V and J ends, which lost 9 bases and 5 bases, there was a span of 13 bases. CDR1 and CDR2 (germline): MNHEY, SVGAGI. Here the CDR3 reads CASSGFGTEAFF. For the CDR3, the DNA is TGTGCCAGTTCAGGGTTTGGGACTGAAGCTTTCTTT.

The gene calls are TRBV20-1 and TRBJ2-5, with no clear D. CDR3 length: 11 amino acids. Trimming left V 3 bases short and J 5 bases short, with 7 bases between. Germline CDR1 is DFQATT and CDR2 is SNEGSKA (reference sequence). Written as DNA, the CDR3 is TGCAGTGCTAGTTCTGAGGAGACCCAGTACTTC. Protein product: CSASSEETQYF.

The gene calls are TRBV11-1 and TRBJ2-7, with a possible D match to TRBD2 (5 bases). The CDR3 has 13 amino acids. Germline V gives CDR1 SGHAT, CDR2 FQDESV (reference sequence). V shed 3 bases and J shed 6 bases, with 12 bases lying between them. CDR3 amino acids: CASSLRTGLEQYF. The CDR3 DNA reads TGTGCCAGCAGCTTGAGGACTGGCCTCGAGCAGTACTTC.

V usage is TRBV7-8 and J usage is TRBJ2-1, with a tentative D call TRBD2 (5 bases). V was clipped by 1 base and J by 0 bases, with 13 bases between them. This CDR3 comprises 17 residues. Germline V gives CDR1 SGHVS, CDR2 FQNEAQ. CDR3 protein: CASSLEFGVTSYNEQFF. The CDR3, as DNA: TGTGCCAGCAGCTTAGAGTTCGGGGTAACCTCCTACAATGAGCAGTTCTTC.

The rearrangement uses TRBV7-9 and TRBJ2-7; D is uncertain. Deletions cut 1 base from V and 3 bases from J, with 4 bases between. The CDR3 is made up of 12 amino acids. The germline V gene encodes CDR1 SEHNR and CDR2 FQNEAQ (reference sequence). The CDR3 loop reads CASSLGVYEQYF. CDR3 coding DNA: TGTGCCAGCAGCTTAGGAGTCTACGAGCAGTACTTC.

This chain connects TRBV15 to TRBJ2-1; the D is unclear. The ends were cut back, 0 bases at V and 0 bases at J, with 12 bases in the middle. Germline V CDR1 and CDR2: LNHNV, YYDKDF (reference sequence). The CDR3 totals 17 residues. CDR3 sequence (DNA): TGTGCCACCAGCAGAGATAAGTCAAGCGTCTCCTACAATGAGCAGTTCTTC. Residues: CATSRDKSSVSYNEQFF.

The chain recombines TRBV6-6 with TRBJ2-6; D is undetermined. Germline V gene data show CDR1 as MNHNY and CDR2 as SVGAGI (reference sequence). The CDR3 is 14 residues long. V lost 2 bases to trimming and J lost 2 bases, with 4 bases between them. The CDR3 loop is CASSYDTGANVLTF. DNA for the CDR3: TGTGCCAGCAGTTACGACACTGGGGCCAACGTCCTGACTTTC.